The 25 T cell receptor beta chains listed next were all sequenced from one sample in a study of shared clonotypes between healthy human individuals. Clones were read by immunoSEQ multiplex PCR, and TCRdb kept only the in-frame ones, dropping some. Of millions of clones in the sample, roughly 93% were seen once. The sample consisted of naive CD4+ T cells from PBMCs. Subset reported: CD45RA+ positively selected. These receptor sequences come from a man between 18 and 29 years old in good health. Some clones in this sample may be carry-over from other donors' samples.

J is TRBJ2-7 and V is TRBV6-6, with 11 bases that match TRBD2. This CDR3 has 16 residues. Germline assignment: CDR1 MNHNY and CDR2 SVGAGI (reference sequence). Trimming removed 4 bases from V and 0 bases from J; junction bases left unmatched: 5. Here the CDR3 DNA reads TGTGCCAGCAGTTCCCCGACTAGCGGGACCTCCTACGAGCAGTACTTC. Its protein is CASSSPTSGTSYEQYF.

V gene TRBV7-8 combines with J gene TRBJ2-1, with TRBD2 as a possible D gene (5 bases). V lost 0 bases to trimming and J lost 9 bases, with 9 bases between them. The CDR3 is 13 residues long. Germline V gene sequence: CDR1 SGHVS, CDR2 FQNEAQ. In nucleotides, the CDR3 is TGTGCCAGCAGCTTAGCCCCGGCGGGTGAGCAGTTCTTC. Translated, it gives CASSLAPAGEQFF.

The genes are TRBV27 and TRBJ2-7; D may be TRBD1 or TRBD2 (7 bases each). Germline lookup yields CDR1 MNHEY and CDR2 SMNVEV (reference sequence). The CDR3 runs to 17 residues. V was shortened by 6 bases and J by 7 bases, with 28 bases between the two germline ends. The CDR3 DNA sequence: TGTGCCAGCAGCCGGGATCGACAGGGATATGGACTAGTGGAGCAGTACTTC. Encoded protein: CASSRDRQGYGLVEQYF.

This clone was recorded once. The genes are TRBV7-9 and TRBJ2-5; D is uncertain. The CDR3 extends over 14 amino acids. Deletions cut 4 bases from V and 2 bases from J, with 11 bases between. Germline loops: CDR1 SEHNR, CDR2 FQNEAQ (reference sequence). The CDR3: CASSSRTTQETQYF. CDR3 sequence (DNA): TGTGCCAGCAGCTCCCGGACCACTCAAGAGACCCAGTACTTC.

This rearrangement joins TRBV30 to TRBJ1-3; TRBD1 is a possible D gene (6 bases). Germline CDR1 reads GTSNPN; CDR2 reads SVGIG (reference sequence). This CDR3 has 14 residues. The germline V and J ends were trimmed by 4 bases and 1 base, with 11 bases remaining between them. This CDR3 is CAWTTGFSGNTIYF. The CDR3, as DNA: TGTGCCTGGACCACAGGGTTTTCTGGAAACACCATATATTTT.

CDR3 residues: CASSLRLGQGNYGYTF. Here the CDR3 DNA reads TGTGCCAGCAGTTTACGACTTGGACAGGGGAACTATGGCTACACCTTC. The genes are TRBV28 and TRBJ1-2; 9 positions match TRBD1. CDR3 length: 16 residues. Trimming at V came to 2 bases and at J to 2 bases, leaving 6 bases not matched to a gene. CDR1 MDHEN and CDR2 SYDVKM come from the germline V gene.

The chain recombines TRBV7-2 with TRBJ2-7; 8 bases are shared with TRBD2. After removal of 2 bases from V and 2 bases from J, the junction contained 5 bases not matched to a gene. The CDR3 extends over 15 amino acids. The V gene's germline CDR1 is SGHTA and CDR2 FQGNSA. The CDR3 loop is CASSLMTGGPYEQYF. DNA for the CDR3: TGTGCCAGCAGCTTAATGACGGGAGGGCCCTACGAGCAGTACTTC.

The chain couples TRBV5-8 to TRBJ2-1; the D gene could be TRBD1 or TRBD2 (5 bases each). From germline, CDR1 is SGHTS and CDR2 YDEGEE. The V end lost 4 bases, the J end lost 9 bases, and 14 bases lay between the germline ends. This CDR3 comprises 13 residues. In nucleotides, the CDR3 is TGTGCCAGCAGCATCGGGACCCCCCGTGAGCAGTTCTTC. Translated, it gives CASSIGTPREQFF.

A remark on this clone: Additional DNA sequences in this sample encode the identical CDR3. The chain joins TRBV29-1 to TRBJ2-7; possibly TRBD1 for D (5 bases). V lost 4 bases and J lost 1, with 11 bases in between. Germline CDR1 reads SQVTM; CDR2 reads ANQGSEA. The CDR3 has 13 amino acids. The CDR3 bases are TGCAGCGTTGGAGGTCAGGGTTCCTACGAGCAGTACTTC. This encodes CSVGGQGSYEQYF.

There are a few counts of this clone. This rearrangement joins TRBV5-1 to TRBJ1-3; D is unresolved. The V end lost 3 bases, the J end lost 7 bases, and 8 bases lay between the germline ends. The CDR3 has 12 amino acids. Germline assignment: CDR1 SGHRS and CDR2 YFSETQ. Here the CDR3 DNA reads TGCGCCAGCAGCTCCGGTCAGAACACCATATATTTT. Protein: CASSSGQNTIYF. The whole variable domain, remainder taken from reference TRBV5-1 and TRBJ1-3, is KAGVTQTPRYLIKTRGQQVTLSCSPISGHRSVSWYQQTPGQGLQFLFEYFSETQRNKGNFPGRFSGRQFSNSRSEMNVSTLELGDSALYLCASSSGQNTIYFGEGSWLTVV.

The gene calls are TRBV27 and TRBJ2-7, with D tentatively TRBD1 (5 bases). CDR3 length: 14 amino acids. V was pared by 0 bases and J by 8 bases, with 14 bases between. Germline CDR1 reads MNHEY; CDR2 reads SMNVEV (reference sequence). The CDR3 sequence: CASSLSLTARKQYF. Here the CDR3 DNA reads TGTGCCAGCAGTTTATCATTGACAGCCCGAAAGCAGTACTTC.

The CDR3 loop reads CASSLRPGTPINTEAFF. CDR3 nucleotides: TGTGCCAGCAGCTTGCGTCCCGGGACACCTATTAACACTGAAGCTTTCTTT. This chain connects TRBV5-4 to TRBJ1-1, with a tentative D call TRBD1 (6 bases). This CDR3 has 17 amino acids. V gave up 1 base and J gave up 2 bases, with 18 bases separating them. CDR1 is SGHNT and CDR2 is YYREEE in the germline V gene (reference sequence).

V usage is TRBV19 and J usage is TRBJ2-3; 7 bases fit TRBD1. There are 15 residues in the CDR3. Germline V gene data show CDR1 as LNHDA and CDR2 as SQIVND (reference sequence). The V and J ends lost 5 bases and 6 bases, in that order; junction bases with no gene match: 11. CDR3 sequence: CASSSRQGPTDTQYF. The CDR3 bases are TGTGCCAGTAGTTCGAGACAGGGACCCACGGATACGCAGTATTTT.

The gene calls are TRBV5-1 and TRBJ2-3; perhaps D is TRBD1 or TRBD2 (6 bases each). CDR3 size: 14 residues. Trimming stripped 3 bases from V and 7 bases from J, with 15 bases between. CDR1 and CDR2 (germline): SGHRS, YFSETQ. CDR3 sequence (DNA): TGCGCCAGCAGCTCCGGGGGCGACAGAAATACGCAGTATTTT. It translates to CASSSGGDRNTQYF.

Details on this clone: The sample carries other DNA sequences with the same CDR3. The chain uses TRBV7-9 and TRBJ2-2; D unclear. This CDR3 spans 14 amino acids. The germline V and J ends were trimmed by 2 bases and 1 base, with 5 bases remaining between them. The germline V gene has CDR1 SEHNR and CDR2 FQNEAQ (reference sequence). The CDR3 region has the DNA TGTGCCAGCAGCTTATCTGGGAACACCGGGGAGCTGTTTTTT. Encoded protein: CASSLSGNTGELFF.

CDR3 DNA: TGTGCCAGCAGCACCGGGACGACCCGGGCAGATACGCAGTATTTT. It encodes CASSTGTTRADTQYF. This chain connects TRBV27 to TRBJ2-3; D could derive from TRBD1 or TRBD2 (5 bases each). CDR1 is MNHEY, CDR2 SMNVEV, per germline (reference sequence). The CDR3 runs to 15 residues. The V end lost 6 bases, the J end lost 4 bases, and 17 bases lay between the germline ends.

This clone was seen only once. Other nucleotide sequences from this sample produce the same CDR3. V and J are TRBV7-9 and TRBJ2-3; 8 bases align to TRBD2. Germline CDR1 is SEHNR and CDR2 is FQNEAQ (reference sequence). The V segment lost 2 bases and the J segment 0 bases; nucleotides outside the gene matches: 1. The CDR3 loop spans 15 amino acids. In DNA, the CDR3 is TGTGCCAGCAGCTTACTAGCGGGTAGCACAGATACGCAGTATTTT. Encoded protein: CASSLLAGSTDTQYF. The complete variable domain, with remaining parts taken from reference TRBV7-9 and TRBJ2-3, reads DTGVSQNPRHKITKRGQNVTFRCDPISEHNRLYWYRQTLGQGPEFLTYFQNEAQLEKSRLLSDRFSAERPKGSFSTLEIQRTEQGDSAMYLCASSLLAGSTDTQYFGPGTRLTVL.

The chain couples TRBV7-9 to TRBJ1-2, with 8 bases identical to TRBD1. CDR3 length: 14 residues. The V gene end was trimmed by 4 bases and the J gene end by 4 bases; junction bases not matched to a gene: 5. In germline, CDR1 is SEHNR, CDR2 FQNEAQ (reference sequence). CDR3 sequence (DNA): TGTGCCAGCAGCTCGGCGGACAGGGCCTATGGCTACACCTTC. It encodes CASSSADRAYGYTF.

This clone was counted a single time. This rearrangement joins TRBV7-2 to TRBJ1-1; possibly TRBD1 for D (6 bases). Trimming took 5 bases from V and 2 from J, leaving 15 bases between them. Germline lookup yields CDR1 SGHTA and CDR2 FQGNSA. This CDR3 has 15 amino acids. CDR3 protein: CASSAYRVGNTEAFF. CDR3 DNA sequence: TGTGCCAGCAGCGCCTACAGGGTAGGAAACACTGAAGCTTTCTTT.

The V call is TRBV5-1, the J call TRBJ2-1; 9 nucleotides agree with TRBD1. The V gene's germline CDR1 is SGHRS and CDR2 YFSETQ. There are 17 residues in the CDR3. J lost 8 bases, V lost 4 bases, and 16 bases had no gene match. Written as DNA, the CDR3 is TGCGCCAGCAGCCGGGTGACCGGGACAGGGAATCTCGATGAGCAGTTCTTC. As protein: CASSRVTGTGNLDEQFF.

The chain uses TRBV10-3 and TRBJ2-5; 8 nucleotides match TRBD1. This CDR3 has 17 amino acids. J was trimmed by 2 bases and V by 3 bases; bases with no gene match: 11. Germline V gene lookup returns CDR1 ENHRY and CDR2 SYGVKD. The CDR3 DNA reads as TGTGCCATCAGTGAAGGGGACAGGTTGGGTGTACAAGAGACCCAGTACTTC. It encodes CAISEGDRLGVQETQYF.

This chain connects TRBV4-1 to TRBJ2-5; TRBD1 might be the D (6 bases). The CDR3 loop spans 14 amino acids. Trimming took off 2 bases at V and 4 bases at J, with 11 bases between the two ends. Germline CDR1 and CDR2: MGHRA and YSYEKL. CDR3 in DNA: TGCGCCAGCAGCCAACAGGGGTCGGGAGAGACCCAGTACTTC. This gives the protein CASSQQGSGETQYF.

The chain joins TRBV7-3 to TRBJ2-2, with a weak D call TRBD1 (5 bases). The CDR3 covers 15 residues. V was trimmed by 1 base and J by 4 bases, leaving 10 bases between them. The germline V gene encodes CDR1 SGHTA and CDR2 FQGTGA. As DNA, the CDR3 is TGTGCCAGCAGCTTAATTGACAGTCTCACCGGGGAGCTGTTTTTT. Translated: CASSLIDSLTGELFF.

The J gene is TRBJ2-5, the V gene TRBV28; D might be TRBD1 (5 bases). V lost 2 bases to trimming and J lost 5 bases, with 12 bases between them. The CDR3 covers 14 residues. Germline V gene data show CDR1 as MDHEN and CDR2 as SYDVKM. The CDR3 region is CASSLRFRVETQYF. The CDR3 nucleotides are TGTGCCAGCAGTTTACGGTTCAGGGTGGAGACCCAGTACTTC.

V gene TRBV28 combines with J gene TRBJ2-1; D possibly corresponds to TRBD1 (5 bases). The CDR3 covers 16 residues. The ends were cut back, 4 bases at V and 0 bases at J, with 13 bases in the middle. Per germline, CDR1 MDHEN and CDR2 SYDVKM. The CDR3, as DNA: TGTGCCAGCAGTTCGCGAGACAGTGGCTCCTACAATGAGCAGTTCTTC. Residues: CASSSRDSGSYNEQFF.